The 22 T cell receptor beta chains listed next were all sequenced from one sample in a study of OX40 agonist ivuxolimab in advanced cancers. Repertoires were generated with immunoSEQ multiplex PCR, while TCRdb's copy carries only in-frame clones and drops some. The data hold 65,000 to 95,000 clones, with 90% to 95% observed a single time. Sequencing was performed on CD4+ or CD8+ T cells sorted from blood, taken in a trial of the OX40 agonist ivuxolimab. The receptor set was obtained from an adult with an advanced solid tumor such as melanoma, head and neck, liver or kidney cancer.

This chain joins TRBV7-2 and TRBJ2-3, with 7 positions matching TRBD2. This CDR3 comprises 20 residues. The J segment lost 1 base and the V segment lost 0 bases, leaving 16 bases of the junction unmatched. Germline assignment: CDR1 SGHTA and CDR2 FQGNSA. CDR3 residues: CASSLANRDYRFFGTDTQYF. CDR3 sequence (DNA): TGTGCCAGCAGCTTAGCGAACCGGGACTATCGCTTTTTTGGCACAGATACGCAGTATTTT.

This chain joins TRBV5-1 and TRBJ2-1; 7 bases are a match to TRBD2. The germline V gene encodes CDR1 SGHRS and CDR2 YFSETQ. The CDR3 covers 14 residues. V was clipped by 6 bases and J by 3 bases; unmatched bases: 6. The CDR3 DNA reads TGCGCCAGCACCCGGACTAGTCTCTACAATGAGCAGTTCTTC. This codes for CASTRTSLYNEQFF. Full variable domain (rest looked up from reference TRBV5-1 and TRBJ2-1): KAGVTQTPRYLIKTRGQQVTLSCSPISGHRSVSWYQQTPGQGLQFLFEYFSETQRNKGNFPGRFSGRQFSNSRSEMNVSTLELGDSALYLCASTRTSLYNEQFFGPGTRLTVL.

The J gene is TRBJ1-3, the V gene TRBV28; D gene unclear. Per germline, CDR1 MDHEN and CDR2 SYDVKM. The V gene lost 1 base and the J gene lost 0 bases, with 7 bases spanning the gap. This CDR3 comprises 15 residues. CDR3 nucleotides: TGTGCCAGCAGTTTATCTCACCTCTCTGGAAACACCATATATTTT. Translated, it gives CASSLSHLSGNTIYF. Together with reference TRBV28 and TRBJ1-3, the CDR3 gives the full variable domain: DVKVTQSSRYLVKRTGEKVFLECVQDMDHENMFWYRQDPGLGLRLIYFSYDVKMKEKGDIPEGYSVSREKKERFSLILESASTNQTSMYLCASSLSHLSGNTIYFGEGSWLTVV.

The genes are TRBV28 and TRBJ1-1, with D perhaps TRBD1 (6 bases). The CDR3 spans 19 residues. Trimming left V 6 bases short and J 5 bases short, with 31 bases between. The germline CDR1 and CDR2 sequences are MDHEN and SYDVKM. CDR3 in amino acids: CASSDPFPGGGKGGTEAFF. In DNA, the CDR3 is TGTGCCAGCAGCGATCCCTTCCCGGGCGGGGGTAAAGGGGGGACTGAAGCTTTCTTT.

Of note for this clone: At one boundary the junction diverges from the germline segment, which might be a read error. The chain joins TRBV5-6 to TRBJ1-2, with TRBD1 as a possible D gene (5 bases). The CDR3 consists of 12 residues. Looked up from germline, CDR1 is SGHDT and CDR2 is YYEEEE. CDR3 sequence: CASSLGDYGYTF. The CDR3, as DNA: TGTGCCAGCAGCTTGGGGGACTACGGCTACACCTTC.

The CDR3 is CASSIGRGPYGYTF. Here the CDR3 DNA reads TGTGCCAGTAGTATCGGGAGGGGACCCTATGGCTACACCTTC. This rearrangement joins TRBV19 to TRBJ1-2; D possibly corresponds to TRBD1 (5 bases). Germline V gives CDR1 LNHDA, CDR2 SQIVND (reference sequence). The CDR3 is made up of 14 amino acids. With 3 bases removed from V and 4 bases from J, the gap between germline ends came to 12 bases. Combining the CDR3 with reference TRBV19 and TRBJ1-2 gives the whole variable domain DGGITQSPKYLFRKEGQNVTLSCEQNLNHDAMYWYRQDPGQGLRLIYYSQIVNDFQKGDIAEGYSVSREKKESFPLTVTSAQKNPTAFYLCASSIGRGPYGYTFGSGTRLTVV.

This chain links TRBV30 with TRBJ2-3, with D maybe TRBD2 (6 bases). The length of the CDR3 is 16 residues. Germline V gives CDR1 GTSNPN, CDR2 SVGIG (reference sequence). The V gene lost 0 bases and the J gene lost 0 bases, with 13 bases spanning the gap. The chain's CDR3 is CAWSVWRASSTDTQYF. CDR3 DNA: TGTGCCTGGAGTGTATGGAGGGCTTCTAGCACAGATACGCAGTATTTT.

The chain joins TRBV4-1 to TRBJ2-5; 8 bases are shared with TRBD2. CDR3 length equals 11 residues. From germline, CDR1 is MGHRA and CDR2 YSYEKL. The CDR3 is CPGGVEETQYF. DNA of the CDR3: TGCCCCGGGGGGGTCGAAGAGACCCAGTACTTC.

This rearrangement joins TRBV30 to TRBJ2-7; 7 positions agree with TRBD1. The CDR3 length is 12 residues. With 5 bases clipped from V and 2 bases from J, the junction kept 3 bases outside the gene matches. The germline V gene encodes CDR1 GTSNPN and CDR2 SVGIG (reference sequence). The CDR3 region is CAWAGGAYEQYF. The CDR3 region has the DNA TGTGCCTGGGCAGGGGGAGCCTACGAGCAGTACTTC.

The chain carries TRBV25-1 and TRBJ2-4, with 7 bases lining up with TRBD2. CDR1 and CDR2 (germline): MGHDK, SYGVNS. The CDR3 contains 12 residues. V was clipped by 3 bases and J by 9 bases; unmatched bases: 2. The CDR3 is CASSDGRAIQYF. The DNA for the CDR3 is TGTGCCAGCAGTGATGGGAGGGCCATTCAGTACTTC.

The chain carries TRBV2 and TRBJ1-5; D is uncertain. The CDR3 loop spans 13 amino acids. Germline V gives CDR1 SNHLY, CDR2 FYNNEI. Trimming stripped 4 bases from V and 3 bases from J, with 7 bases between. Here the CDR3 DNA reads TGTGCCAGCAGTGGGATGATCAATCAGCCCCAGCATTTT. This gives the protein CASSGMINQPQHF.

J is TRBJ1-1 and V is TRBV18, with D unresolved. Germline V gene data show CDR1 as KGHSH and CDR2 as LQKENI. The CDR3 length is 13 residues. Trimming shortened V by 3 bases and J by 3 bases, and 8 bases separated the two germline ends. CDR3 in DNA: TGTGCCAGCTCACCGAGCAGAGACACTGAAGCTTTCTTT. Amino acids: CASSPSRDTEAFF. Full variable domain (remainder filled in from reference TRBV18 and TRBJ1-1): NAGVMQNPRHLVRRRGQEARLRCSPMKGHSHVYWYRQLPEEGLKFMVYLQKENIIDESGMPKERFSAEFPKEGPSILRIQQVVRGDSAAYFCASSPSRDTEAFFGQGTRLTVV.

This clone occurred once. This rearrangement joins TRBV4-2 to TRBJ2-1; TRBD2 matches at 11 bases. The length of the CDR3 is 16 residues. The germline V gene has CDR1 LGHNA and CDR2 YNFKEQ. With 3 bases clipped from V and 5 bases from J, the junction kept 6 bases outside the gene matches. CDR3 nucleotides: TGTGCCAGCAGCCAGGCCGGGACTAGCGGAAACAATGAGCAGTTCTTC. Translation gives CASSQAGTSGNNEQFF.

This chain's CDR3 is CASSEYSIRETQYF. CDR3 sequence (DNA): TGTGCCAGCAGTGAATATAGTATTCGAGAGACCCAGTACTTC. The chain uses TRBV6-1 and TRBJ2-5; D unresolved. Germline V gene sequence: CDR1 MNHNS, CDR2 SASEGT. Trimming shortened V by 2 bases and J by 4 bases, and 11 bases separated the two germline ends. The CDR3 length is 14 residues.

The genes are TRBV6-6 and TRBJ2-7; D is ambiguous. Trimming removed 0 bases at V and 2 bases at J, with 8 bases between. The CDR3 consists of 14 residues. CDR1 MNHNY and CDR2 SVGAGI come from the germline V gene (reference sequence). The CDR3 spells CASSYSDGPYEQYF. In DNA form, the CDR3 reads TGTGCCAGCAGTTACTCGGACGGCCCCTACGAGCAGTACTTC.

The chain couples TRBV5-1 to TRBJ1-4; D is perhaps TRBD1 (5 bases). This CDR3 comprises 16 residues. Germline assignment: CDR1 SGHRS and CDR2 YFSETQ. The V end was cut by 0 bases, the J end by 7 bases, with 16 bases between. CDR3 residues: CASSLGDWGPGEKLFF. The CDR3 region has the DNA TGCGCCAGCAGCTTGGGGGACTGGGGACCGGGTGAAAAACTGTTTTTT.

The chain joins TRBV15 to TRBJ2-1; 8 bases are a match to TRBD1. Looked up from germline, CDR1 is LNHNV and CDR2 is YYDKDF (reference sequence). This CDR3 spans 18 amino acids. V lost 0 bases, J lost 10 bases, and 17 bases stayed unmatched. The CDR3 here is CATSRDAPGQETFGEQFF. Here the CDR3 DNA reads TGTGCCACCAGCAGAGACGCCCCGGGACAGGAGACCTTCGGAGAGCAGTTCTTC.

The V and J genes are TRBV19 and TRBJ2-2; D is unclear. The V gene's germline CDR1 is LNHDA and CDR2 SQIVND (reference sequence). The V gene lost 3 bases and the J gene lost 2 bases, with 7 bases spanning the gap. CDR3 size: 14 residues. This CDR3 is CASSIAENTGELFF. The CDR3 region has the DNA TGTGCCAGTAGTATTGCAGAAAACACCGGGGAGCTGTTTTTT.

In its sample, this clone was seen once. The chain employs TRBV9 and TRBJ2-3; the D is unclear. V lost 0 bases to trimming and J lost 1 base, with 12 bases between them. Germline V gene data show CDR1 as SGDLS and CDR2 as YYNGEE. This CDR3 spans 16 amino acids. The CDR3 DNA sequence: TGTGCCAGCAGCGTAGACCCGGGTCGTGGCACAGATACGCAGTATTTT. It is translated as CASSVDPGRGTDTQYF.

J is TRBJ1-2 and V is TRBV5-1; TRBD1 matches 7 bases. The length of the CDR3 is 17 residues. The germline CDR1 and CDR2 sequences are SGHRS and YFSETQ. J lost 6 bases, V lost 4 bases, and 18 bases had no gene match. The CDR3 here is CASSPPNRQGQRDGYTF. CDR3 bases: TGCGCCAGCAGCCCCCCGAACCGACAGGGTCAAAGGGATGGCTACACCTTC.

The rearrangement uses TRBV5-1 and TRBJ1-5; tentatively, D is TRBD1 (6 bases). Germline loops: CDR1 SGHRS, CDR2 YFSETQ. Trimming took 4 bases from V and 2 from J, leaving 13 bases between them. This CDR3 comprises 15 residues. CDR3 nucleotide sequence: TGCGCCAGCAGCCCTCAGGGGATGGGCAATCAGCCCCAGCATTTT. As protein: CASSPQGMGNQPQHF.

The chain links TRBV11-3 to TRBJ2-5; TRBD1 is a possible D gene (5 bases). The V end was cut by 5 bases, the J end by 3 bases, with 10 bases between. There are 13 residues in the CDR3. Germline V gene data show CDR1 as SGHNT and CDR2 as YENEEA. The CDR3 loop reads CASSLGQKETQYF. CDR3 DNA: TGTGCCAGCAGCCTAGGACAAAAAGAGACCCAGTACTTC.